What follows describes a single T cell receptor (beta chain). Its specificity is unknown. The entry originates in a study of T cell responses to AZD1222 COVID-19 vaccine. Across the whole study: Pooled in the analysis were second doses at about 4 or about 12 weeks. Study findings and constraints: Spike-specific TCR breadth and depth grew following two AZD1222 doses. Reports indicate that nearly half of spike-specific TCRs are directed at unmutated variant regions.

Here immunoSEQ multiplex PCR was the method, and the copy in TCRdb shows in-frame clones only, minus some. The sample contains some 170,000 clones, about 92% of which appear only once. V lost 4 bases, J lost 4 bases, and 3 bases stayed unmatched. Germline loops: CDR1 LNHDA, CDR2 SQIVND (reference sequence). The CDR3 covers 13 residues. The TCR was taken from an adult in good health. The rearrangement joins TRBV19 to TRBJ2-7, with TRBD2 identical over 8 bases. Sample: peripheral blood, taken on day 0 of AZD1222 vaccination. In DNA form, the CDR3 reads TGTGCCAGTAGTAGCGGACTAGCATACGAGCAGTACTTC. Its protein is CASSSGLAYEQYF.